A selection of T cell receptor beta chains follows, all from one sample in a study of blood T cell repertoires in COVID-19. The assay was immunoSEQ multiplex PCR, and TCRdb's table has in-frame clones only and misses some. The table lists around 62,000 clones, approximately 94% of them singletons. Sequencing was carried out using peripheral blood. Every receptor here comes from a man between 65 and 80 years old with active COVID-19. CDR3s include the opening cysteine and the closing phenylalanine or tryptophan. The D gene is left open where the match is weak. Clone sizes are given selectively: once, few, many, or a class where the clone is expanded.

TGTGCCAGCAGCCGAACCGGGACAGGGTCCGGGGAGCTGTTTTTT CASSRTGTGSGELFF - TRBD1 TRBJ2-2 TRBV11-2
TGTGCCAGCAGCTTAGATCATACGGTAAACTACGAGCAGTACTTC CASSLDHTVNYEQYF - - TRBJ2-7 TRBV11-2
TGCGCCAGCAGCCTCTCGGCAGGGGGCTTCGATACGCAGTATTTT CASSLSAGGFDTQYF - TRBD1 TRBJ2-3 TRBV4-3
TGTGCCAGCAGTGGCTGGATGACAGTGTCCGGAAACACCATATATTTT CASSGWMTVSGNTIYF - - TRBJ1-3 TRBV6-1
TGTGCCAGCAGTGGAAGGGGGCGAGAGACCCAGTACTTC CASSGRGRETQYF - TRBD1 TRBJ2-5 TRBV2
TGTGCCAGCAGCCAAGATCTCGTCTCAGGGCCCCTGCGGGGCTACACCTTC CASSQDLVSGPLRGYTF - - TRBJ1-2 TRBV3-1/TRBV3-2
TGTGCTTGGGCAGGGGAGTACGAGCAGTACTTC CAWAGEYEQYF - - TRBJ2-7 TRBV11-2
TGTGCCAGCAGTTACTACGGGGGGGCCGTCGGGGAGACCCAGTACTTC CASSYYGGAVGETQYF - TRBD2 TRBJ2-5 TRBV6-5
TGTGCCAGCAGTTCACTAGCGGGAAGCCTAGCCAAAAACATTCAGTACTTC CASSSLAGSLAKNIQYF - TRBD2 TRBJ2-4 TRBV6-2/TRBV6-3
TGCAGTGCTAGTGCTGGGGCAGGGGGGCAAGATACGCAGTATTTT CSASAGAGGQDTQYF - - TRBJ2-3 TRBV20-1
TGTGCCAGCAGTGAAATCGAGGGTCGCGAGCAGTTCTTC CASSEIEGREQFF - - TRBJ2-1 TRBV2
TGTGCCAGCAGCACGACAGGGAGGAACACTGAAGCTTTCTTT CASSTTGRNTEAFF once TRBD1 TRBJ1-1 TRBV5-4
TGTGCCAGCAGCTTGGAGGGAGGGAAGAACACTGAAGCTTTCTTT CASSLEGGKNTEAFF once - TRBJ1-1 TRBV5-6
TGTGCCAGCAGCCCGACTAGCGGAAGCCAAGAGACCCAGTACTTC CASSPTSGSQETQYF - TRBD2 TRBJ2-5 TRBV3-1/TRBV3-2
TGTGCCAGCAGCTCCTCCGGGAGGGCGGGAGAGACCCAGTACTTC CASSSSGRAGETQYF - TRBD2 TRBJ2-5 TRBV7-2
TGTGCCAGCAGTGAAAACGTCGCTAGTAGCGGGAGAAACGAGCAGTACTTC CASSENVASSGRNEQYF once TRBD2 TRBJ2-7 TRBV2
TGTGCCACCAGCGGGCTTAAGTTGAACACTGAAGCTTTCTTT CATSGLKLNTEAFF - - TRBJ1-1 TRBV15
TGTGCCAGCAGCTCAACGGACAGCCAGGGCCGCGAGCAGTACTTC CASSSTDSQGREQYF - - TRBJ2-7 TRBV7-2
TGTGCCAGCGTCCCCTCGAGGGGGGGCACGAACACCGGGGAGCTGTTTTTT CASVPSRGGTNTGELFF - - TRBJ2-2 TRBV18
TGTGCCAGCAGCTTACCGCGACAGGGGACCTACGAGCAGTACTTC CASSLPRQGTYEQYF - TRBD1 TRBJ2-7 TRBV11-3
TGTGCCAGCAGTGCCTCGGACAGGAACACCGGGGAGCTGTTTTTT CASSASDRNTGELFF once - TRBJ2-2 TRBV28
TGTGCCAGCAGTCTTCGGACTAGCGGGGGAGGCCAAGAGACCCAGTACTTC CASSLRTSGGGQETQYF - TRBD2 TRBJ2-5 TRBV2
TGTGCCAGCGGAGACAGGCAGGGCTCTATTCAGTACTTC CASGDRQGSIQYF - - TRBJ2-4 TRBV7-2
TGTGCCAGTAGTATGGGACTAGCGGGGGACAGCCATACGCAGTATTTT CASSMGLAGDSHTQYF - TRBD2 TRBJ2-3 TRBV19
TGCGCCAGCAGCAAGGGACAGACTCACACCGGGGAGCTGTTTTTT CASSKGQTHTGELFF - TRBD1 TRBJ2-2 TRBV5-1
TGTGCCAGCAGCCAACAGGGTAACTATGGCTACACCTTC CASSQQGNYGYTF - - TRBJ1-2 TRBV5-4
TGCGCCAGCACCGTCGCCGGGACAGGGAACTATGGCTACACCTTC CASTVAGTGNYGYTF - TRBD1 TRBJ1-2 TRBV5-1
TGCGCCAGCAGCCCCAGGGAGTCCGGGGGTGCGGACCAGTACTTC CASSPRESGGADQYF - - TRBJ2-5 TRBV5-1
TGTGCCAGCAGCCAAGTCTGGAGCTCTGGAAACACCATATATTTT CASSQVWSSGNTIYF - - TRBJ1-3 TRBV3-1/TRBV3-2
TGTGCCAGCACTCCTAGCGGCACAGATACGCAGTATTTT CASTPSGTDTQYF - - TRBJ2-3 TRBV3-1/TRBV3-2
TGCAGTGCTAGCAGACAGGAGGCCTTGCACTTC CSASRQEALHF - - TRBJ2-7 TRBV20-1
TGTGCCAGCAGCTACGGACAGGGGGGGGTTTCACCCCTCCACTTT CASSYGQGGVSPLHF - TRBD1 TRBJ1-6 TRBV5-5
TGTGCCAGTTCAACAGGGATAGCGGGAAACACCATATATTTT CASSTGIAGNTIYF few - TRBJ1-3 TRBV19
TGTGCCAGCAGCTTAGGGCCAGCAGATACGCAGTATTTT CASSLGPADTQYF - - TRBJ2-3 TRBV11-3
TGTGCCAGCAGCAACCGTCTAGCGGGGGAAGAGACCCAGTACTTC CASSNRLAGEETQYF - TRBD2 TRBJ2-5 TRBV7-9
TGTGCCAGCAGCCAGGAAGGGACTAGATATTACAATGAGCAGTTCTTC CASSQEGTRYYNEQFF - TRBD2 TRBJ2-1 TRBV4-2
TGTGCCAGCAGCTGGGGACATCTCATGAACACTGAAGCTTTCTTT CASSWGHLMNTEAFF - - TRBJ1-1 TRBV11-2
TGTGCCAGTAGTATCCGGACAGCCCAAGAGACCCAGTACTTC CASSIRTAQETQYF once - TRBJ2-5 TRBV19
TGTGCCAGCAGCACGGGACAGTCTAATGAGCAGTTCTTC CASSTGQSNEQFF few TRBD1 TRBJ2-1 TRBV5-6